Detailed here is one TCR beta chain. The data derive from a study of blood T cell repertoires in COVID-19. The overall study: Sources were T cells, B-cell-depleted T cells, or PBMCs; the material itself was cDNA or gDNA.

V was pared by 3 bases and J by 2 bases, with 1 base of the junction left unmatched. CDR3 length: 13 residues. As processed by the authors: Reference gene primers were amplified, and this amplification served to estimate nucleated cell counts. Sequencing used immunoSEQ multiplex PCR; TCRdb keeps in-frame clones, though not all of them. The V and J calls and the clone size are those of that table, but D and trimming were determined from the DNA. In the table there are 410,000 or so clones, around nine tenths of which are singletons. This sequence was found in a middle-aged woman with COVID-19, enrolled during active disease. The V call is TRBV12-3 or TRBV12-4, the J call TRBJ2-7, with 7 bases matching TRBD1. The sample consisted of peripheral blood. CDR3 nucleotide sequence: TGTGCCAGCAGTTTTGGGACAGCCTACGAGCAGTACTTC. Translated, it gives CASSFGTAYEQYF.